This TCR beta chain was sequenced in a study of low-dose radiotherapy and immunotherapy resistance in tumors. TRAV- and TRBV-specific primers, spanning alpha and beta chains, primed first-strand cDNA. PCR amplification of the TCRs was performed with Phusion for 20 to 25 PCR cycles, and it relied on a constant-region primer together with a V-primer adapter. By in vitro transcription, the isolated mRNA was amplified. TCRdb reanalysed the reads using MiXCR and keeps one entry per CDR3 protein. The table shows 80,000 to 95,000 distinct CDR3 sequences, with roughly a tenth occurring only once. There are a few counts of this clonotype. Stated time point: before trial treatment. The CDR3 has 12 amino acids. V lost 4 bases to trimming and J lost 11 bases, with 14 bases between them. CDR1 is LGHDT and CDR2 is YNNKEL in the germline V gene (reference sequence).

The chain uses TRBV3-1 and TRBJ1-1; unclear D gene. The clonotype was recovered from a male donor with prostate cancer. The sample consisted of PBMCs, taken before treatment. The CDR3 DNA reads as TGTGCCAGCAGCCCCCGGTCGGGGTGGGCTTTCTTT. This codes for CASSPRSGWAFF.